This TCR beta chain was found in a study of blood T cell repertoires in COVID-19. A Seattle source enrolled patients during active infection and followed them longitudinally. How the authors handled the data: Researchers report that nucleated cell counts were estimated from reference gene primer amplification. Generated by immunoSEQ multiplex PCR, the TCRdb table keeps only in-frame clones and is missing some. The DNA was the basis for D and trimming; V, J and clone size are from that table. The repertoire holds about 240,000 clones, with more than 75% as singletons. Sample: peripheral blood. The origin of this receptor is an elderly woman with COVID-19, enrolled during active disease.

This CDR3 is CASSPPSGFSEAFF. The CDR3 nucleotides read TGTGCCAGCTCACCACCATCGGGGTTCTCTGAAGCTTTCTTT. The chain combines TRBV18 with TRBJ1-1; D not resolved. This CDR3 is 14 amino acids long. V lost 0 bases and J lost 6, with 11 bases in between. In germline, CDR1 is KGHSH, CDR2 LQKENI.